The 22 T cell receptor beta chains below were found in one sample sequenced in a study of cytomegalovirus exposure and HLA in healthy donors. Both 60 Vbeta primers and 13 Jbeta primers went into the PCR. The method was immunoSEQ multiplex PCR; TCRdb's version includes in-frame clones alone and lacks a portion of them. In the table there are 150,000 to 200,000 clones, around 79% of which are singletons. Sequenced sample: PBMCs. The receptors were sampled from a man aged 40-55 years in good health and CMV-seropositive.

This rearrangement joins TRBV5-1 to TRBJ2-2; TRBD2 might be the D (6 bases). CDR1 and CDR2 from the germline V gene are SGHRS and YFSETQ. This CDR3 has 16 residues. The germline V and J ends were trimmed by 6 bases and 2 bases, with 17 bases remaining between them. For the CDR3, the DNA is TGCGCCAGCACTCTAGGAGGGGTCCCCAACACCGGGGAGCTGTTTTTT. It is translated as CASTLGGVPNTGELFF.

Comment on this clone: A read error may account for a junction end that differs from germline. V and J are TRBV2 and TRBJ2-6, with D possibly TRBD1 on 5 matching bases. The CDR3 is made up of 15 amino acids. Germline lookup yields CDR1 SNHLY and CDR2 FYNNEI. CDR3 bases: TGTGCCAGCAGTGGAATAGGCGCTGGGGCCAACGGCCTGACTTTC. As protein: CASSGIGAGANGLTF.

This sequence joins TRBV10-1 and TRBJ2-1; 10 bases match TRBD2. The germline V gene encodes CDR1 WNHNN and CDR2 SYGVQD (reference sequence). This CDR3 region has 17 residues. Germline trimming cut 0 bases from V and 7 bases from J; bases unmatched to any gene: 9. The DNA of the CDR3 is TGCGCCAGCAGTGAGTCTGAGACTAGCGGGCGTAAAAATGAGCAGTTCTTC. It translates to CASSESETSGRKNEQFF.

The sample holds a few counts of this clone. CDR3 nucleotide sequence: TGTGCCTGGGACGGGACAGCTAGCACAGATACGCAGTATTTT. Amino acids: CAWDGTASTDTQYF. The chain is built from TRBV30 and TRBJ2-3; 7 nucleotides match TRBD1. This CDR3 contains 14 residues. V lost 5 bases to trimming and J lost 0 bases; unmatched junction nucleotides: 5. Germline CDR1 GTSNPN, CDR2 SVGIG (reference sequence).

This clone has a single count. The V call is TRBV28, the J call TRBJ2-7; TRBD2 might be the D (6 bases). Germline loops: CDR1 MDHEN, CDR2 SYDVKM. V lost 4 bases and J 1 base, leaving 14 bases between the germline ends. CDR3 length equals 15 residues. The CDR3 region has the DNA TGTGCCAGCAGTTCACTTTCTGGGACTTCCTACGAGCAGTACTTC. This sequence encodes CASSSLSGTSYEQYF.

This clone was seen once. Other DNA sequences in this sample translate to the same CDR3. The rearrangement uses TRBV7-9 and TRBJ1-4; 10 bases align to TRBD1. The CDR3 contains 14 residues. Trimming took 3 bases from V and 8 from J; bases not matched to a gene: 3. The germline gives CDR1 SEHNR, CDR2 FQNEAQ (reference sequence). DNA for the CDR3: TGTGCCAGCAGCTTTGGGACAGGGGACGAAAAACTGTTTTTT. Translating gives CASSFGTGDEKLFF.

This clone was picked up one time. The CDR3 is CASRGGTVSNQPQHF. The DNA of the CDR3 is TGTGCCAGCAGAGGCGGGACGGTGAGCAATCAGCCCCAGCATTTT. The chain links TRBV2 to TRBJ1-5; TRBD1 might be the D (5 bases). Germline CDR1 is SNHLY and CDR2 is FYNNEI. V lost 6 bases, J lost 1 base, and 13 bases lay in between. The CDR3 runs to 15 residues.

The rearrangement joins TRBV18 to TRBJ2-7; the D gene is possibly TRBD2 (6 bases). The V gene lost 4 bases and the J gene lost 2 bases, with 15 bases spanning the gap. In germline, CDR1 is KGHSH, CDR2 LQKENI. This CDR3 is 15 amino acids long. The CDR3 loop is CASSLSRAGTYEQYF. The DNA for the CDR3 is TGTGCCAGCTCACTCAGCAGGGCGGGAACCTACGAGCAGTACTTC.

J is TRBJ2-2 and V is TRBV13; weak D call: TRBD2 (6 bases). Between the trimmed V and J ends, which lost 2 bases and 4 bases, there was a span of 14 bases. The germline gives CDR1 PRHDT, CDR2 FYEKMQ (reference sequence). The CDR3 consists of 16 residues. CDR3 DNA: TGTGCCAGCAGCTTAAGTTCGGACTATCTCACCGGGGAGCTGTTTTTT. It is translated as CASSLSSDYLTGELFF.

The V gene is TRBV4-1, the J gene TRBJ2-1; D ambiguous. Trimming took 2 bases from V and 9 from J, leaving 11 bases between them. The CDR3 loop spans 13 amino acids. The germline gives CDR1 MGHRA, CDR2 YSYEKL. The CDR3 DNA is TGCGCCAGCAGCCAAACGGCTAGGCTTGAGCAGTTCTTC. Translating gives CASSQTARLEQFF.

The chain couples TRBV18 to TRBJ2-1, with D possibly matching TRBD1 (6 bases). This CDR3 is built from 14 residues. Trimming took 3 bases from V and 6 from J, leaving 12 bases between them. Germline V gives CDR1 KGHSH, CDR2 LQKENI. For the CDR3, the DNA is TGTGCCAGCTCACCGCAGGGGCCTGCCAATGAGCAGTTCTTC. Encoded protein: CASSPQGPANEQFF.

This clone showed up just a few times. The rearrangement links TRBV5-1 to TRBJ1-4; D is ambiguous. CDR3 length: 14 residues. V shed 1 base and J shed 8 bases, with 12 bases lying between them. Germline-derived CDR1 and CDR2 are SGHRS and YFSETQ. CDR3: CASSLKAGHEKLFF. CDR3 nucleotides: TGCGCCAGCAGCTTGAAGGCAGGTCACGAAAAACTGTTTTTT. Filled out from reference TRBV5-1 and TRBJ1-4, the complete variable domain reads KAGVTQTPRYLIKTRGQQVTLSCSPISGHRSVSWYQQTPGQGLQFLFEYFSETQRNKGNFPGRFSGRQFSNSRSEMNVSTLELGDSALYLCASSLKAGHEKLFFGSGTQLSVL.

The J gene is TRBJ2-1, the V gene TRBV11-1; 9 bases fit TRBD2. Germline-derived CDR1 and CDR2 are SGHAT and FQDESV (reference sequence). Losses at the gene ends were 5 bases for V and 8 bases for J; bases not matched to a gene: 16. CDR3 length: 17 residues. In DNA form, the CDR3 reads TGTGCCAGCAGCCCCCGGTTCGGTAGCGGGAGAACGGATGAGCAGTTCTTC. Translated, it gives CASSPRFGSGRTDEQFF.

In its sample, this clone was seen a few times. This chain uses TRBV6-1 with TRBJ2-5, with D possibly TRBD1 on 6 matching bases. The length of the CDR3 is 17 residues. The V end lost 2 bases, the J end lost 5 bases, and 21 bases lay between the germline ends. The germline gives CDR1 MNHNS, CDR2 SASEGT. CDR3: CASSETGRGWGRETQYF. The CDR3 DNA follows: TGTGCCAGCAGTGAAACGGGGCGCGGATGGGGGCGGGAGACCCAGTACTTC.

The chain's CDR3 is CASSLVGSGAAGELFF. The CDR3 DNA follows: TGTGCCAGCAGCTTAGTTGGTAGCGGGGCCGCCGGGGAGCTGTTTTTT. The chain couples TRBV11-2 to TRBJ2-2; TRBD2 aligns across 8 bases. Germline V lookup: CDR1 SGHAT, CDR2 FQNNGV. The CDR3 is made up of 16 amino acids. Germline trimming cut 1 base from V and 6 bases from J; bases unmatched to any gene: 7.

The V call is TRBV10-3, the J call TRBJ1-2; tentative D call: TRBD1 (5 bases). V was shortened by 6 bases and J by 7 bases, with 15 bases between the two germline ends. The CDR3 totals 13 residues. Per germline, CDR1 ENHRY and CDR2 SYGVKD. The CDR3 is CAIREQVVLGYTF. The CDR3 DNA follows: TGTGCCATCAGGGAACAGGTGGTCCTTGGCTACACCTTC.

The chain's CDR3 is CASSPAQGTNEKLFF. The CDR3 nucleotides are TGTGCCAGCTCACCCGCCCAGGGGACTAATGAAAAACTGTTTTTT. The J gene is TRBJ1-4, the V gene TRBV18, with D perhaps TRBD1 (6 bases). The CDR3 has 15 residues. The V and J ends lost 3 bases and 2 bases respectively, with 10 bases between them. The germline CDR1 and CDR2 sequences are KGHSH and LQKENI.

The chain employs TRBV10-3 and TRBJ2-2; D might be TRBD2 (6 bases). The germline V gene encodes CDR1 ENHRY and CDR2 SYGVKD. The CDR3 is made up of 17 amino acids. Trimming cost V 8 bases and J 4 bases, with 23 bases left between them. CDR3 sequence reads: CAIFGTSSYGGTGELFF. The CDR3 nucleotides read TGTGCCATCTTCGGTACTAGCTCTTACGGGGGCACCGGGGAGCTGTTTTTT.

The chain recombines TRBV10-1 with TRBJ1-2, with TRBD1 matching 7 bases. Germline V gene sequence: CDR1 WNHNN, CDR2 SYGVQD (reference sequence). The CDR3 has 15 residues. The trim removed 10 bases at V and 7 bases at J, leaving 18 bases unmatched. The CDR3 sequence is CAKSTTGRRECGYTF. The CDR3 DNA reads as TGCGCCAAGTCTACGACAGGGAGGAGGGAATGTGGCTACACCTTC.

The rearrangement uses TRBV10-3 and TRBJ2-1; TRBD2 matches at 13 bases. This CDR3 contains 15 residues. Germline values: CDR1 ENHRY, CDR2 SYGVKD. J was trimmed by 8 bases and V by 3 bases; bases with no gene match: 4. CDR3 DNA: TGTGCCATCAGTGATGAAACTAGCGGGAGGGATGAGCAGTTCTTC. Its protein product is CAISDETSGRDEQFF.

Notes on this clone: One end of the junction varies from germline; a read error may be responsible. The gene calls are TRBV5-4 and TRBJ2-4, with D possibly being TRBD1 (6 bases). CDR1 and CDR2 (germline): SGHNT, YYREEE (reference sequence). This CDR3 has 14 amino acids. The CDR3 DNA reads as TGTGCCAGCAGCTTGGAACAGGGTGGAAACAGTCAGTACTTC. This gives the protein CASSLEQGGNSQYF.

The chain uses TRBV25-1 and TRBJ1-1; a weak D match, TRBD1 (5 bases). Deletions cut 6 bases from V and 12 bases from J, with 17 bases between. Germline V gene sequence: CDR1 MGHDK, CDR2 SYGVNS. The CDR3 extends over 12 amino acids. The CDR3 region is CASRGPTGETFF. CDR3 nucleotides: TGTGCCAGCAGAGGGCCAACGGGGGAGACTTTCTTT.